The rows below give T cell receptor beta chains drawn from one sample of a study of blood T cells in healthy people across ages. TCRdb recomputed calls from the 5' RACE reads with MiXCR, one row per CDR3 protein. The sample has approximately 580,000 distinct CDR3 sequences, approximately 25% seen once. These same records also appear under a second study, on T cells of mothers and their children.

Sequencing used blood. The origin of the receptors is a boy between 10 and 17 years old in good health. CDR3s include the opening cysteine and the closing phenylalanine or tryptophan. A D gene is named only where the DNA matches it firmly. Clone size is shown for a subset of rows, as once, few, many or a class of expanded clone.

CDR3aa	CDR3nt	abundance	d_gene	v_gene	j_gene
CASSYKTGNEQFF	TGCGCCAGCAGCTACAAGACAGGGAATGAGCAGTTCTTC	.	TRBD1	TRBV4-3	TRBJ2-1
CASSTGTDNQPQHF	TGTGCCAGCAGCACGGGGACGGACAATCAGCCCCAGCATTTT	.	.	TRBV5-8	TRBJ1-5
CASRDIAYSNQPQHF	TGTGCCAGCAGGGACATCGCTTATAGCAATCAGCCCCAGCATTTT	many	.	TRBV6-2/TRBV6-3	TRBJ1-5
CSVGGAGGNQPQHF	TGCAGCGTTGGTGGTGCAGGGGGCAATCAGCCCCAGCATTTT	.	.	TRBV29-1	TRBJ1-5
CATSDPRTSGSEQYF	TGTGCCACCAGTGACCCCAGGACTAGCGGGAGCGAGCAGTACTTC	few	TRBD2	TRBV24-1	TRBJ2-7
CASSQGLVVTYEQYF	TGTGCCAGTAGCCAAGGTCTCGTCGTTACCTACGAGCAGTACTTC	few	.	TRBV4-2	TRBJ2-7
CASSSLAGVSEQFF	TGTGCCAGCAGTTCTCTAGCGGGGGTCTCTGAGCAGTTCTTC	.	TRBD2	TRBV12-3/TRBV12-4	TRBJ2-1
CASSSRTEAFF	TGTGCCAGCAGTTCTCGGACTGAAGCTTTCTTT	few	.	TRBV3-1	TRBJ1-1
CASSGGRIGSYNEQFF	TGTGCCAGCAGCGGAGGGAGGATTGGGTCCTACAATGAGCAGTTCTTC	once	.	TRBV9	TRBJ2-1
CASSPGKGSGELFF	TGTGCCAGCAGTCCTGGGAAGGGGTCCGGGGAGCTGTTTTTT	.	.	TRBV12-3/TRBV12-4	TRBJ2-2
CASSLWLGDGNIQYF	TGTGCCAGCAGCTTGTGGTTAGGGGACGGAAACATTCAGTACTTC	many	.	TRBV5-5	TRBJ2-4
CSVPRGHEQYF	TGCAGTGTCCCACGGGGCCACGAGCAGTACTTC	.	.	TRBV20-1	TRBJ2-7
CASSSGQGRDSSTDTQYF	TGTGCCAGCAGCTCGGGACAGGGACGGGACTCTAGCACAGATACGCAGTATTTT	.	TRBD1	TRBV5-4	TRBJ2-3
CATSAGQLNEQFF	TGTGCCACCAGTGCGGGACAGCTCAATGAGCAGTTCTTC	many	TRBD1	TRBV24-1	TRBJ2-1
CATSRGVGEQFF	TGTGCCACCAGCAGAGGGGTGGGTGAGCAGTTCTTC	few	.	TRBV15	TRBJ2-1
CASSHLAGGKDEQYF	TGTGCCAGCAGCCACTTGGCGGGAGGGAAAGACGAGCAGTACTTC	.	TRBD2	TRBV28	TRBJ2-7
CSVLSGGQDYGYTF	TGCAGCGTATTATCAGGGGGCCAGGACTATGGCTACACCTTC	.	TRBD1	TRBV29-1	TRBJ1-2